These 30 T cell receptor beta chains were all obtained from the same sample, sequenced in a study of cytomegalovirus exposure and HLA in healthy donors. With 60 Vbeta and 13 Jbeta primers, the PCR was carried out. Profiling relied on immunoSEQ multiplex PCR, and the TCRdb table lists in-frame clones only, not all of them. The repertoire holds approximately 150,000 clones, with approximately 85% as singletons. The specimen sequenced was PBMCs. All receptors come from a woman in her forties in good health and CMV-seronegative.

This clone showed up just a few times. CDR3 residues: CASSAHYLRENTEAFF. In nucleotides, the CDR3 is TGTGCCAGCAGTGCCCATTACTTGAGGGAGAACACTGAAGCTTTCTTT. V is TRBV6-1 and J is TRBJ1-1; D gene uncertain. The CDR3 runs to 16 residues. Germline V gene data show CDR1 as MNHNS and CDR2 as SASEGT. V dropped 4 bases and J dropped 1 base, with 16 bases sitting between them.

This clone was seen a single time. The CDR3 DNA reads TGTGCCAGCAGTTTACGACAGGGGAGGGTCACCGGGGAGCTGTTTTTT. The encoded protein is CASSLRQGRVTGELFF. The chain has TRBV6-5 and TRBJ2-2, with TRBD1 as a possible D gene (8 bases). With 4 bases removed from V and 4 bases from J, the gap between germline ends came to 16 bases. This CDR3 contains 16 residues. Germline loops: CDR1 MNHEY, CDR2 SVGAGI.

V is TRBV11-3 and J is TRBJ2-3, with 7 bases aligning to TRBD1. Germline CDR1 SGHNT, CDR2 YENEEA. V lost 0 bases, J lost 4 bases, and 7 bases stayed unmatched. The CDR3 has 16 residues. The CDR3 sequence: CASSLEDRVGSDTQYF. The CDR3, as DNA: TGTGCCAGCAGCTTAGAAGACAGGGTAGGGTCAGATACGCAGTATTTT.

This clone is a singleton in its sample. This chain uses TRBV7-2 with TRBJ1-1; 7 bases are shared with TRBD1. The trim removed 7 bases at V and 2 bases at J, leaving 4 bases unmatched. The V gene's germline CDR1 is SGHTA and CDR2 FQGNSA. This CDR3 is 13 amino acids long. The CDR3 loop reads CASKAGGNTEAFF. Written as DNA, the CDR3 is TGTGCCAGCAAGGCAGGGGGAAACACTGAAGCTTTCTTT.

The chain uses TRBV27 and TRBJ2-3, with 11 bases fitting TRBD2. V trimming: 5 bases; J trimming: 4 bases; junction bases outside the gene matches: 5. Germline V gives CDR1 MNHEY, CDR2 SMNVEV (reference sequence). The CDR3 is 15 amino acids. CDR3 sequence reads: CASSVAGGMADTQYF. CDR3 DNA: TGTGCCAGCAGTGTAGCGGGAGGGATGGCAGATACGCAGTATTTT.

The genes are TRBV7-9 and TRBJ1-2; a weak D match, TRBD1 (5 bases). CDR1 and CDR2 (germline): SEHNR, FQNEAQ (reference sequence). Deletions cut 0 bases from V and 8 bases from J, with 13 bases between. This CDR3 comprises 14 residues. This CDR3 is CASSLARQGGGYTF. The DNA of the CDR3 is TGTGCCAGCAGCTTAGCCCGGCAGGGCGGAGGCTACACCTTC.

This chain links TRBV11-3 with TRBJ1-2; 9 positions match TRBD1. Germline V CDR1 and CDR2: SGHNT, YENEEA. The V segment lost 3 bases and the J segment 8 bases; nucleotides outside the gene matches: 4. The CDR3 runs to 13 residues. The CDR3 loop reads CASSFWTGAGYTF. The CDR3 DNA follows: TGTGCCAGCAGCTTCTGGACAGGGGCCGGCTACACCTTC. The variable domain in full, completed from reference TRBV11-3 and TRBJ1-2, reads EAGVVQSPRYKIIEKKQPVAFWCNPISGHNTLYWYLQNLGQGPELLIRYENEEAVDDSQLPKDRFSAERLKGVDSTLKIQPAELGDSAVYLCASSFWTGAGYTFGSGTRLTVV.

The gene calls are TRBV5-5 and TRBJ2-1, with 11 bases fitting TRBD2. This CDR3 region has 16 residues. Unmatched junction bases numbered 15, after V lost 3 bases and J lost 13 bases. Germline CDR1 is SGHKS and CDR2 is YYEKEE (reference sequence). The CDR3 is CASSSPPGLAAPKQFF. In nucleotides, the CDR3 is TGTGCCAGCAGCTCCCCACCGGGACTAGCGGCGCCGAAACAGTTCTTC. Full variable domain (rest looked up from reference TRBV5-5 and TRBJ2-1): DAGVTQSPTHLIKTRGQQVTLRCSPISGHKSVSWYQQVLGQGPQFIFQYYEKEERGRGNFPDRFSARQFPNYSSELNVNALLLGDSALYLCASSSPPGLAAPKQFFGPGTRLTVL.

Here the CDR3 reads CAAKTGTGGSYEQYF. Written as DNA, the CDR3 is TGTGCCGCCAAGACCGGGACAGGGGGTTCCTACGAGCAGTACTTC. V and J are TRBV10-3 and TRBJ2-7, with 11 bases identical to TRBD1. CDR3 length: 15 amino acids. From germline, CDR1 is ENHRY and CDR2 SYGVKD. V lost 11 bases to trimming and J lost 1 base; unmatched junction nucleotides: 10.

This rearrangement joins TRBV6-1 to TRBJ2-5, with 9 nucleotides matching TRBD2. Gene TRBJ2-7 matches the end of the DNA better, so the J call may be wrong. Looked up from germline, CDR1 is MNHNS and CDR2 is SASEGT. This CDR3 region has 13 residues. This chain's CDR3 is CASRAGGGDEQYF. The CDR3, as DNA: TGTGCCAGCAGAGCGGGAGGTGGGGACGAGCAGTACTTC.

The rearrangement uses TRBV10-3 and TRBJ1-4; perhaps TRBD1 as D (5 bases). This CDR3 spans 15 amino acids. CDR1 ENHRY and CDR2 SYGVKD come from the germline V gene. The ends were cut back, 4 bases at V and 3 bases at J, with 12 bases in the middle. The CDR3 DNA reads TGTGCCATCAGTGGGACATACGGACCTAATGAAAAACTGTTTTTT. Translation gives CAISGTYGPNEKLFF.

The rearrangement joins TRBV29-1 to TRBJ2-1; D unresolved. This CDR3 contains 11 residues. V was shortened by 3 bases and J by 7 bases, with 7 bases between the two germline ends. The germline gives CDR1 SQVTM, CDR2 ANQGSEA. The CDR3: CSVDSVNEQFF. In DNA, the CDR3 is TGCAGCGTTGATAGTGTAAATGAGCAGTTCTTC.

V usage is TRBV28 and J usage is TRBJ2-5, with D possibly TRBD2 on 5 matching bases. From germline, CDR1 is MDHEN and CDR2 SYDVKM. The CDR3 length is 14 residues. The V gene lost 6 bases and the J gene lost 5 bases, with 16 bases spanning the gap. Here the CDR3 DNA reads TGTGCCAGCAGGCAGGATCGAGGGAAGGAGACCCAGTACTTC. It codes for CASRQDRGKETQYF.

V gene TRBV19 combines with J gene TRBJ1-5; D is unclear. V lost 1 base, J lost 6 bases, and 4 bases lay in between. Germline V gives CDR1 LNHDA, CDR2 SQIVND (reference sequence). CDR3 length: 12 amino acids. CDR3 region: CASSIGAQPQHF. For the CDR3, the DNA is TGTGCCAGTAGTATAGGAGCTCAGCCCCAGCATTTT.

V and J are TRBV4-1 and TRBJ2-1; TRBD1 agrees at 8 bases. This CDR3 has 15 amino acids. Trimming took 0 bases from V and 4 from J; bases not matched to a gene: 2. Germline CDR1 MGHRA, CDR2 YSYEKL. In DNA, the CDR3 is TGCGCCAGCAGCCAAGAGGACAGGGATTACAATGAGCAGTTCTTC. This translates into CASSQEDRDYNEQFF.

This chain's CDR3 is CASSLGSTYSTDTQYF. DNA of the CDR3: TGTGCCAGCAGCTTGGGGTCTACCTATAGCACAGATACGCAGTATTTT. The chain is built from TRBV5-8 and TRBJ2-3; no clear D. Trimming removed 0 bases at V and 0 bases at J, with 11 bases between. The CDR3 runs 16 residues. The V gene's germline CDR1 is SGHTS and CDR2 YDEGEE. The entire variable domain, with the rest obtained from reference TRBV5-8 and TRBJ2-3, is as follows: EAGVTQSPTHLIKTRGQQATLRCSPISGHTSVYWYQQALGLGLQFLLWYDEGEERNRGNFPPRFSGRQFPNYSSELNVNALELEDSALYLCASSLGSTYSTDTQYFGPGTRLTVL.

The rearrangement joins TRBV5-4 to TRBJ1-6; 8 positions match TRBD1. With 5 bases clipped from V and 4 bases from J, the junction kept 11 bases outside the gene matches. The CDR3 runs to 17 residues. CDR1 is SGHNT, CDR2 YYREEE, per germline (reference sequence). For the CDR3, the DNA is TGTGCCAGCAGGAGAGGCGACAGGGGCGATTATAATTCACCCCTCCACTTT. It is translated as CASRRGDRGDYNSPLHF.

V usage is TRBV30 and J usage is TRBJ2-1; D is ambiguous. In germline, CDR1 is GTSNPN, CDR2 SVGIG (reference sequence). Trimming took off 3 bases at V and 3 bases at J, with 6 bases between the two ends. This CDR3 comprises 12 residues. The CDR3 nucleotides are TGTGCCTGGAGCCTTATCTACAATGAGCAGTTCTTC. This sequence encodes CAWSLIYNEQFF. The whole variable domain, filled in from reference TRBV30 and TRBJ2-1, reads SQTIHQWPATLVQPVGSPLSLECTVEGTSNPNLYWYRQAAGRGLQLLFYSVGIGQISSEVPQNLSASRPQDRQFILSSKKLLLSDSGFYLCAWSLIYNEQFFGPGTRLTVL.

The chain recombines TRBV4-2 with TRBJ2-3; D might be TRBD2 (5 bases). The V end was cut by 3 bases, the J end by 0 bases, with 13 bases between. The germline V gene encodes CDR1 LGHNA and CDR2 YNFKEQ. The length of the CDR3 is 16 residues. The CDR3 sequence is CASSQSGLGSTDTQYF. Here the CDR3 DNA reads TGTGCCAGCAGCCAGAGCGGACTGGGTAGCACAGATACGCAGTATTTT.

The chain carries TRBV10-3 and TRBJ2-3; 9 positions agree with TRBD2. Germline-derived CDR1 and CDR2 are ENHRY and SYGVKD. Trimming cost V 5 bases and J 4 bases; bases outside gene matches: 7. The CDR3 contains 15 residues. CDR3 loop: CAISLVAGAPDTQYF. In nucleotides, the CDR3 is TGTGCCATCAGTCTAGTAGCGGGAGCCCCAGATACGCAGTATTTT.

This clone appeared a few times. The V and J genes are TRBV4-3 and TRBJ1-1, with a tentative D call TRBD1 (6 bases). The V end was cut by 1 base, the J end by 0 bases, with 9 bases between. In germline, CDR1 is LGHNA, CDR2 YSLEER. The CDR3 totals 15 residues. In DNA, the CDR3 is TGCGCCAGCAGCCAAGGACAGGCCATGAACACTGAAGCTTTCTTT. It specifies CASSQGQAMNTEAFF.

This chain uses TRBV28 with TRBJ2-7; 8 nucleotides line up with TRBD1. CDR1 and CDR2 from the germline V gene are MDHEN and SYDVKM. CDR3 length: 14 residues. Unmatched junction bases numbered 3, after V lost 3 bases and J lost 2 bases. In DNA, the CDR3 is TGTGCCAGCAGTTTCGGGGACAGGACCTACGAGCAGTACTTC. Translation: CASSFGDRTYEQYF.

The chain is built from TRBV5-4 and TRBJ2-7, with 9 bases matching TRBD2. V lost 4 bases to trimming and J lost 4 bases; unmatched junction nucleotides: 9. Per the germline V gene, CDR1 is SGHNT and CDR2 is YYREEE (reference sequence). The CDR3 has 15 amino acids. The CDR3 loop is CASSLPLAGSYEQYF. The CDR3, as DNA: TGTGCCAGCAGCCTGCCACTAGCGGGTTCGTACGAGCAGTACTTC.

As to this clone: An end of the junction differs from the germline gene, which may be a read error. The chain joins TRBV7-7 to TRBJ2-1; D unclear. The CDR3 has 15 residues. The germline V gene has CDR1 SSHAT and CDR2 FNYEAQ (reference sequence). The DNA for the CDR3 is TGTGCTAGCAGCTTAGGGCTCACCTCATACAATGAGCAGTTCTTC. It specifies CASSLGLTSYNEQFF.

This chain connects TRBV6-5 to TRBJ1-4; 8 bases line up with TRBD1. Unmatched junction bases numbered 10, after V lost 6 bases and J lost 7 bases. The CDR3 consists of 15 residues. In germline, CDR1 is MNHEY, CDR2 SVGAGI. The CDR3 spells CASSTTGGGGEKLFF. The CDR3 nucleotides read TGTGCCAGCAGCACCACAGGGGGGGGCGGTGAAAAACTGTTTTTT.

This chain uses TRBV5-1 with TRBJ2-5, with 14 bases identical to TRBD2. The CDR3 length is 17 residues. The V gene end was trimmed by 4 bases and the J gene end by 2 bases; junction bases not matched to a gene: 7. Germline CDR1 reads SGHRS; CDR2 reads YFSETQ. The CDR3 region is CASSNGLAGGLQETQYF. CDR3 coding DNA: TGCGCCAGCAGCAACGGACTAGCGGGAGGTTTACAAGAGACCCAGTACTTC.

The chain carries TRBV27 and TRBJ1-2, with D possibly being TRBD1 (6 bases). V lost 2 bases, J lost 8 bases, and 12 bases lay in between. CDR3 size: 13 residues. The germline CDR1 and CDR2 sequences are MNHEY and SMNVEV (reference sequence). In nucleotides, the CDR3 is TGTGCCAGCAGTTTAAGGGGGAGCGGAGGCTACACCTTC. This translates into CASSLRGSGGYTF.

The chain recombines TRBV7-9 with TRBJ2-1; D uncertain. V lost 6 bases to trimming and J lost 8 bases, with 14 bases between them. This CDR3 region has 13 residues. CDR1 and CDR2 (germline): SEHNR, FQNEAQ (reference sequence). CDR3 amino acids: CASSNYGYDEQFF. The CDR3 DNA follows: TGTGCCAGCAGTAACTATGGATACGATGAGCAGTTCTTC. The full variable domain, in which reference TRBV7-9 and TRBJ2-1 provide the parts outside the CDR3, is DTGVSQNPRHKITKRGQNVTFRCDPISEHNRLYWYRQTLGQGPEFLTYFQNEAQLEKSRLLSDRFSAERPKGSFSTLEIQRTEQGDSAMYLCASSNYGYDEQFFGPGTRLTVL.

This rearrangement joins TRBV19 to TRBJ2-5, with 8 bases lining up with TRBD2. V gave up 8 bases and J gave up 6 bases; unmatched junction bases: 20. The CDR3 sequence is 17 residues long. Germline values: CDR1 LNHDA, CDR2 SQIVND (reference sequence). Written as DNA, the CDR3 is TGTGCCAGTGGCCCCAGGCCCCAAGCGGGAGTTGGAAAGACCCAGTACTTC. The encoded protein is CASGPRPQAGVGKTQYF.

This clone was detected a few times. V usage is TRBV9 and J usage is TRBJ2-5; D is ambiguous. This CDR3 region has 14 residues. Germline V gene data show CDR1 as SGDLS and CDR2 as YYNGEE. The V end lost 0 bases, the J end lost 4 bases, and 10 bases lay between the germline ends. DNA of the CDR3: TGTGCCAGCAGCGTAGGAGGTAGATCAGAGACCCAGTACTTC. This codes for CASSVGGRSETQYF.